The 9 T cell receptor beta chains reported below all come from one sample, sequenced in a study of blood T cell repertoires in COVID-19. Data came from immunoSEQ multiplex PCR; TCRdb stores just in-frame clones and leaves some out. Seen here are 65,000 to 95,000 clones, 84% observed once, and the top ten hold more than 20%. The sequenced sample consisted of peripheral blood. These receptors all come from a woman aged 50 to 60 with acute or convalescent COVID-19.

V gene TRBV5-6 combines with J gene TRBJ2-2; possible D gene TRBD1, 6 bases. Germline V gene sequence: CDR1 SGHDT, CDR2 YYEEEE. The CDR3 spans 15 residues. V dropped 1 base and J dropped 6 bases, with 13 bases sitting between them. CDR3 sequence: CASSLRGWGPGELFF. In nucleotides, the CDR3 is TGTGCCAGCAGCTTGAGGGGCTGGGGGCCCGGGGAGCTGTTTTTT. Filled out from reference TRBV5-6 and TRBJ2-2, the complete variable domain reads DAGVTQSPTHLIKTRGQQVTLRCSPKSGHDTVSWYQQALGQGPQFIFQYYEEEERQRGNFPDRFSGHQFPNYSSELNVNALLLGDSALYLCASSLRGWGPGELFFGEGSRLTVL.

The chain combines TRBV12-3 or TRBV12-4 with TRBJ2-7, with D unclear. This CDR3 contains 11 residues. Trimming stripped 5 bases from V and 5 bases from J, with 7 bases between. CDR3 DNA: TGTGCCAGCAGTCCGAGTAACGAGCAGTACTTC. Translating gives CASSPSNEQYF.

J is TRBJ1-1 and V is TRBV18; D remains ambiguous. Trimming took 4 bases from V and 2 from J, leaving 8 bases between them. The V gene's germline CDR1 is KGHSH and CDR2 LQKENI. The CDR3 totals 13 residues. The chain's CDR3 is CASSRGVNTEAFF. Written as DNA, the CDR3 is TGTGCCAGCTCACGGGGAGTTAACACTGAAGCTTTCTTT.

This clone was counted once. The chain joins TRBV9 to TRBJ2-3; D remains ambiguous. This CDR3 has 12 amino acids. V lost 4 bases and J 2 bases, leaving 5 bases between the germline ends. Germline loops: CDR1 SGDLS, CDR2 YYNGEE. CDR3 DNA: TGTGCCAGCAGCTCCTCCACAGATACGCAGTATTTT. Its translation is CASSSSTDTQYF.

This clone has only one observation. The chain employs TRBV7-6 and TRBJ2-3; 11 bases are shared with TRBD2. V lost 1 base to trimming and J lost 9 bases; unmatched junction nucleotides: 9. This CDR3 has 16 amino acids. Germline V lookup: CDR1 SGHVS, CDR2 FNYEAQ. In nucleotides, the CDR3 is TGTGCCAGCAGCTTAGGACGGCTAGCGGGGGGTTCAACGCAGTATTTT. Translated: CASSLGRLAGGSTQYF. Based on the CDR3 plus reference TRBV7-6 and TRBJ2-3, the full variable domain is GAGVSQSPRYKVTKRGQDVALRCDPISGHVSLYWYRQALGQGPEFLTYFNYEAQQDKSGLPNDRFSAERPEGSISTLTIQRTEQRDSAMYRCASSLGRLAGGSTQYFGPGTRLTVL.

The chain links TRBV7-3 to TRBJ1-1; D gene unclear. The CDR3 is made up of 13 amino acids. Trimming stripped 0 bases from V and 3 bases from J, with 5 bases between. CDR1 is SGHTA and CDR2 is FQGTGA in the germline V gene. The CDR3 coding sequence is TGTGCCAGCAGCTTAACGGCATACACTGAAGCTTTCTTT. The encoded protein is CASSLTAYTEAFF. The variable domain in full, with the rest retrieved from reference TRBV7-3 and TRBJ1-1, is GAGVSQTPSNKVTEKGKYVELRCDPISGHTALYWYRQSLGQGPEFLIYFQGTGAADDSGLPNDRFFAVRPEGSVSTLKIQRTERGDSAVYLCASSLTAYTEAFFGQGTRLTVV.

The chain joins TRBV2 to TRBJ2-1, with 11 bases identical to TRBD2. The germline V gene encodes CDR1 SNHLY and CDR2 FYNNEI. The trim removed 2 bases at V and 12 bases at J, leaving 9 bases unmatched. CDR3 length: 15 residues. CDR3 protein: CASSELAGGTGGQFF. The CDR3, as DNA: TGTGCCAGCAGTGAACTAGCGGGAGGCACTGGGGGGCAGTTCTTC.

V usage is TRBV19 and J usage is TRBJ2-7, with D tentatively TRBD2 (5 bases). The V end was cut by 5 bases, the J end by 7 bases, with 15 bases between. Germline lookup yields CDR1 LNHDA and CDR2 SQIVND (reference sequence). The CDR3 length is 13 residues. The CDR3 reads CASSEADALEQYF. CDR3 sequence (DNA): TGTGCCAGTAGTGAAGCGGATGCGTTAGAGCAGTACTTC. The complete variable domain, with remaining parts taken from reference TRBV19 and TRBJ2-7, reads DGGITQSPKYLFRKEGQNVTLSCEQNLNHDAMYWYRQDPGQGLRLIYYSQIVNDFQKGDIAEGYSVSREKKESFPLTVTSAQKNPTAFYLCASSEADALEQYFGPGTRLTVT.

V and J are TRBV21-1 and TRBJ2-4; the table's TRBD2 call for D was not verified on the DNA. TRBV21-1 is classified as a pseudogene. The CDR3 length is 19 residues. The DNA for the CDR3 is TGTGCCAGCAGCAAAGGGTCCGCACCAGGAGGGGAAACCAAAAACATTCAGTACTTC. This sequence encodes CASSKGSAPGGETKNIQYF.